The text below deals with one TCR beta chain. Antigen specificity is unknown. Each donor's status was that of a healthy bone marrow donor. Germline values: CDR1 MNHNS, CDR2 SASEGT. The CDR3 runs 15 residues. V dropped 0 bases and J dropped 0; count of bases not matched to a gene: 2. The sample originates from a study of cytomegalovirus exposure and HLA in healthy donors. For the study at large: Among about 179 million T cells, an earlier analysis found about 100 million unique TCR beta sequences.

The PCR contained 60 Vbeta and 13 Jbeta primers. The table came from immunoSEQ multiplex PCR; TCRdb's copy has only in-frame clones and leaves some out. The table shows 100,000 to 150,000 clones, with roughly 80% occurring only once. Study findings and constraints: For most TCR beta V segments, an earlier analysis put the productive rate at about 90% or about 30% of the time. A link between a missense DCLRE1C variant and TCR beta V- and J-gene trimming emerged from a later analysis.

This chain joins TRBV6-1 and TRBJ2-7, with 7 bases matching TRBD2. Sequenced input: PBMCs. The clonotype was recovered from a female donor in good health and CMV-seronegative. The CDR3 reads CASSEAREYSYEQYF. Here the CDR3 DNA reads TGTGCCAGCAGTGAAGCGCGGGAGTACTCCTACGAGCAGTACTTC.